The sequence of this TCR beta chain was determined in a study of blood T cell repertoires in COVID-19. Living in 24 US areas, the participants were between roughly 18 and 95 years of age. In the original processing: The authors estimated nucleated cell counts from reference gene primer amplification. Sequencing used immunoSEQ multiplex PCR; TCRdb keeps in-frame clones, though not all of them. V and J calls and clone size are copied from that table; D and trimming were computed from the DNA. The repertoire holds 200,000 to 300,000 clones, approximately 86% seen once, with around 2.4% in the top ten. CDR1 is LGHNA, CDR2 YNFKEQ, per germline. V shed 0 bases and J 6 bases; nucleotides not matched to a gene: 4. This CDR3 spans 14 amino acids.

The TCR originated in a woman under 30 who had recovered from COVID-19. The sample was PBMCs or T cells enriched from blood (not recorded which). This chain joins TRBV4-2 and TRBJ2-5, with 7 bases that match TRBD2. CDR3 sequence reads: CASSQEGGRKTQYF. CDR3 nucleotides: TGTGCCAGCAGCCAAGAGGGCGGGAGAAAGACCCAGTACTTC.